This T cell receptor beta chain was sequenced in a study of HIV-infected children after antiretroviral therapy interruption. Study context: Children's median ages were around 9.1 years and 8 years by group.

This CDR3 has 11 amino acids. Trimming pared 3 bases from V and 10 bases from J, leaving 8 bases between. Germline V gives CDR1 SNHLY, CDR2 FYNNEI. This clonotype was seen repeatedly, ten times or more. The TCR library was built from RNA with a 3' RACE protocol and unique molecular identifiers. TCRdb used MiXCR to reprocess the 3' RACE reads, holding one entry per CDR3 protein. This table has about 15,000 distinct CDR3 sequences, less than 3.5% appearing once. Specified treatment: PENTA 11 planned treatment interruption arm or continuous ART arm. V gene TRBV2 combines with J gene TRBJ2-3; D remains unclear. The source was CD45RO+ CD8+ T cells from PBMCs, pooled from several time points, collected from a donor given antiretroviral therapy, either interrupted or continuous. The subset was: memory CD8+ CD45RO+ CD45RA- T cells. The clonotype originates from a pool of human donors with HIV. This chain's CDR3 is CASSEGVAQYF. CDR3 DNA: TGTGCCAGCAGTGAGGGCGTTGCGCAGTATTTT. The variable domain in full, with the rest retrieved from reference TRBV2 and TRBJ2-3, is EPEVTQTPSHQVTQMGQEVILRCVPISNHLYFYWYRQILGQKVEFLVSFYNNEISEKSEIFDDQFSVERPDGSNFTLKIRSTKLEDSAMYFCASSEGVAQYFGPGTRLTVL.